This note documents a single T cell receptor beta chain sequence. Its antigen is unidentified. This sample is drawn from a study of T cell responses to AZD1222 COVID-19 vaccine. Study outcomes and limitations: Nearly half of the spike-specific TCRs reportedly recognize variant regions that carry no mutations. Repertoire sampling occurred only after the peak T cell response. There were mostly white British donors and more females than males, and clonal diversity was possibly underestimated. CD4 TCRs associated with vaccination spanned spike, dominating at 160-218 and 743-854.

The CDR3 is made up of 17 amino acids. J was trimmed by 1 base and V by 7 bases; bases with no gene match: 14. Germline V CDR1 and CDR2: SQVTM, ANQGSEA. This table comes from immunoSEQ multiplex PCR, and its TCRdb copy is limited to in-frame clones, with some not included. Among 180,000 or so clones listed, 85% to 90% were seen once. The specimen was peripheral blood, collected 28 days after the second AZD1222 dose. This sequence originates from an adult who received the AZD1222 COVID-19 vaccine. The chain has TRBV29-1 and TRBJ2-3, with 10 bases identical to TRBD2. CDR3 DNA: TGCAGCGGGGGCGGTAGGGCTAGCGGGGGACGCACAGATACGCAGTATTTT. This encodes CSGGGRASGGRTDTQYF.